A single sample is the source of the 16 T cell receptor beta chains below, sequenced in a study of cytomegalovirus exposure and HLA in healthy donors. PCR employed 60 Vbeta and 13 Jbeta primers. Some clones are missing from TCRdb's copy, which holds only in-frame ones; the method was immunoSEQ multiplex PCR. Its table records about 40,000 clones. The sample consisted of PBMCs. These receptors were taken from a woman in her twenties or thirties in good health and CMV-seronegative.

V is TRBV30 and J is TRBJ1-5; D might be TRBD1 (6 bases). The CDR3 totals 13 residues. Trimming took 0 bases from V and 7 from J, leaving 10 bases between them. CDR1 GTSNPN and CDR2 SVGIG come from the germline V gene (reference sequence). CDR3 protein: CAWSVGQQQPQHF. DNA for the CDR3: TGTGCCTGGAGTGTTGGACAGCAGCAGCCCCAGCATTTT.

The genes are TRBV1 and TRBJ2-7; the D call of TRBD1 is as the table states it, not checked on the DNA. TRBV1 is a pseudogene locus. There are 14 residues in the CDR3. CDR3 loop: CTSSPGQGANEQYF. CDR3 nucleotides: TGCACCAGCAGCCCCGGACAGGGGGCCAACGAGCAGTACTTC.

DNA for the CDR3: TGTGCCTGGAGCGGGACAGTCACCTACGAGCAGTACTTC. Residues: CAWSGTVTYEQYF. The V and J genes are TRBV30 and TRBJ2-7; 7 nucleotides align to TRBD1. J gave up 2 bases and V 3 bases, and 4 bases lay outside the gene matches. Germline CDR1 is GTSNPN and CDR2 is SVGIG (reference sequence). The CDR3 length is 13 residues.

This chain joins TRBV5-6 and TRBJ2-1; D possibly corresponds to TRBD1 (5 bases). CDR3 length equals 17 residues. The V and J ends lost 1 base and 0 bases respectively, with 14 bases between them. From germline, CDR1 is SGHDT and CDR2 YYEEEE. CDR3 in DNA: TGTGCCAGCAGCTTGAGATGGGTCAGGGACTCCTACAATGAGCAGTTCTTC. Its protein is CASSLRWVRDSYNEQFF.

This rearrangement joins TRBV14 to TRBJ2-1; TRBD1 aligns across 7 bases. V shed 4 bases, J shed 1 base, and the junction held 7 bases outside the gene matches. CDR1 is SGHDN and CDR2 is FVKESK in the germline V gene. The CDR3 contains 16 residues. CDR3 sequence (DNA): TGTGCCAGCAGCCCCCGTGGCAGGGGGTCCTACAATGAGCAGTTCTTC. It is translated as CASSPRGRGSYNEQFF.

CDR3 in DNA: TGTGCCAGCTCACCAGAGACAGGGCACTATGGCTACACCTTC. Protein sequence: CASSPETGHYGYTF. The rearrangement joins TRBV18 to TRBJ1-2, with 7 nucleotides matching TRBD1. The CDR3 spans 14 residues. The V gene end was trimmed by 2 bases and the J gene end by 3 bases; junction bases not matched to a gene: 3. Germline assignment: CDR1 KGHSH and CDR2 LQKENI.

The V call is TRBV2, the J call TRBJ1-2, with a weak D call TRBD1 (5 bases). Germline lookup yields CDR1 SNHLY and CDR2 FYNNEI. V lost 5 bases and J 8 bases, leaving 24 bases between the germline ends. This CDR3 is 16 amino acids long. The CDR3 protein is CASSPFLSTVENGYTF. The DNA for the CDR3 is TGTGCCAGCAGTCCCTTCCTCTCGACAGTGGAGAACGGCTACACCTTC.

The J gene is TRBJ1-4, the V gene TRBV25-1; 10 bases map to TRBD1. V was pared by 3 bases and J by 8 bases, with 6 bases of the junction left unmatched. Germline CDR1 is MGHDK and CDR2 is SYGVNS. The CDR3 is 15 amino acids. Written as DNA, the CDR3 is TGTGCCAGCAGTGACCGGACAGGGGGAAAGGAAAAACTGTTTTTT. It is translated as CASSDRTGGKEKLFF.

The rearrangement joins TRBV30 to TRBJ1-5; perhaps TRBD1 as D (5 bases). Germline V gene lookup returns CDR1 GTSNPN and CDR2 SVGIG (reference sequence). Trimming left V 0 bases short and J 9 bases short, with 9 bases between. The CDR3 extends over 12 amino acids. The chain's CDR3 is CAWSVPQGPQHF. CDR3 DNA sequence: TGTGCCTGGAGTGTGCCCCAGGGGCCCCAGCATTTT.

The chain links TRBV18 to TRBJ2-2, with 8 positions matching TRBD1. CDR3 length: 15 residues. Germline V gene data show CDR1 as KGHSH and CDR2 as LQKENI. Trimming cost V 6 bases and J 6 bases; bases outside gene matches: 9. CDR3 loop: CASSPDRVFAGELFF. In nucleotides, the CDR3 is TGTGCCAGCTCGCCGGACAGGGTTTTCGCCGGGGAGCTGTTTTTT.

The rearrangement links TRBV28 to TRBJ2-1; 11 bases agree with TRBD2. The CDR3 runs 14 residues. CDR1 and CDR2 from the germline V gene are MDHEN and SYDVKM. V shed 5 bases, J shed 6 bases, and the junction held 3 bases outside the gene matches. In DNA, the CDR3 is TGTGCCAGCAGTATTAGCGGGAGGGTCAATGAGCAGTTCTTC. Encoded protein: CASSISGRVNEQFF.

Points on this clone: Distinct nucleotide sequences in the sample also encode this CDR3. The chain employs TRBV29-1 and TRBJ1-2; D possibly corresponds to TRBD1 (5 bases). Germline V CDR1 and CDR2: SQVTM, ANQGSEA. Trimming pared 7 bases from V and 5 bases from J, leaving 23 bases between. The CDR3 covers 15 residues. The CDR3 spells CSGRRIAGTVYGYTF. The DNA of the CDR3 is TGCAGCGGCAGACGGATCGCAGGGACTGTGTATGGCTACACCTTC.

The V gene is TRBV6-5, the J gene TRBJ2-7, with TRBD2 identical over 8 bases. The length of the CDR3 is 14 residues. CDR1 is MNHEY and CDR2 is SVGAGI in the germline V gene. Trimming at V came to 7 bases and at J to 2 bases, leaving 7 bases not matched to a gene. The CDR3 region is CASMVRGGPYEQYF. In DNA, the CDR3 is TGTGCCAGCATGGTACGGGGGGGGCCCTACGAGCAGTACTTC.

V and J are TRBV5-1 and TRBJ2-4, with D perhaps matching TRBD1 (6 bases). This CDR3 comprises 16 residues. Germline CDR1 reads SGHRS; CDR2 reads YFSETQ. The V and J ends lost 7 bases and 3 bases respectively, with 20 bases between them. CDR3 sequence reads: CASSVQGSGGKNIQYF. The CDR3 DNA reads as TGCGCCAGCTCGGTCCAGGGGTCGGGTGGCAAAAACATTCAGTACTTC.

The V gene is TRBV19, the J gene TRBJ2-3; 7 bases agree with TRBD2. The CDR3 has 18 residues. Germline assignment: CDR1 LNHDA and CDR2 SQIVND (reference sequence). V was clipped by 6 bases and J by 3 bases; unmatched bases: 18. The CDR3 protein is CASRSRSKTGLTTDTQYF. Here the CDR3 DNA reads TGTGCCAGTAGGTCCAGAAGTAAAACGGGACTAACAACAGATACGCAGTATTTT.

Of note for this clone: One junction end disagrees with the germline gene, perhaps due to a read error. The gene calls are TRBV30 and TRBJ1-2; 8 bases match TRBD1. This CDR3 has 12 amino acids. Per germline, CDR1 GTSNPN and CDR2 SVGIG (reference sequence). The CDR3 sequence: CAWSVLGTGYYF. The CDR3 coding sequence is TGTGCCTGGAGTGTACTCGGGACAGGCTACTACTTC.